Presented here are 10 T cell receptor beta chains from one specimen sequenced in a study of cytomegalovirus exposure and HLA in healthy donors. Primers included in the PCR were 60 Vbeta and 13 Jbeta primers. The assay was immunoSEQ multiplex PCR, and TCRdb's table has in-frame clones only and misses some. The sample has about 120,000 clones, 79% seen once. The sequenced sample consisted of PBMCs. Receptors originate from a young man in good health and CMV-seropositive.

The gene calls are TRBV7-3 and TRBJ1-6, with D possibly being TRBD1 (5 bases). CDR1 and CDR2 from the germline V gene are SGHTA and FQGTGA. V lost 5 bases, J lost 8 bases, and 16 bases lay in between. The CDR3 runs to 15 residues. The CDR3 spells CASSPRAGPDSPLHF. The CDR3 nucleotides read TGTGCCAGCAGCCCCCGGGCGGGGCCGGATTCACCCCTCCACTTT. The full variable domain, rest sourced from reference TRBV7-3 and TRBJ1-6, is GAGVSQTPSNKVTEKGKYVELRCDPISGHTALYWYRQSLGQGPEFLIYFQGTGAADDSGLPNDRFFAVRPEGSVSTLKIQRTERGDSAVYLCASSPRAGPDSPLHFGNGTRLTVT.

The chain is built from TRBV7-2 and TRBJ1-1, with D tentatively TRBD1 (6 bases). CDR1 is SGHTA, CDR2 FQGNSA, per germline. This CDR3 is built from 14 residues. The V and J ends lost 1 base and 7 bases respectively, with 13 bases between them. In DNA, the CDR3 is TGTGCCAGCAGCTTAGTACGGACAGAGAGTGAAGCTTTCTTT. It translates to CASSLVRTESEAFF.

This clone was counted only a few times. The chain uses TRBV15 and TRBJ2-1; D might be TRBD2 (5 bases). Germline CDR1 LNHNV, CDR2 YYDKDF (reference sequence). Trimming cost V 0 bases and J 9 bases, with 15 bases left between them. The CDR3 length is 15 residues. This chain's CDR3 is CATSREDYYSGEQFF. CDR3 nucleotides: TGTGCCACCAGCAGAGAAGACTATTACAGCGGTGAGCAGTTCTTC.

The chain joins TRBV6-1 to TRBJ1-1; D gene uncertain. The V gene's germline CDR1 is MNHNS and CDR2 SASEGT. The V gene lost 3 bases and the J gene lost 7 bases, with 15 bases spanning the gap. The CDR3 contains 14 residues. CDR3 amino acids: CASSDAGEGIEAFF. In DNA, the CDR3 is TGTGCCAGCAGTGATGCGGGTGAGGGTATTGAAGCTTTCTTT.

This clone was seen more than once but under ten times. CDR3 in amino acids: CASSIETGIDNEQFF. In nucleotides, the CDR3 is TGTGCCAGTAGTATTGAAACGGGGATAGACAATGAGCAGTTCTTC. The V call is TRBV19, the J call TRBJ2-1, with a possible D match to TRBD2 (5 bases). Germline V lookup: CDR1 LNHDA, CDR2 SQIVND (reference sequence). The CDR3 spans 15 residues. V was cut by 3 bases and J by 5 bases, with 14 bases left in between. Drawing the rest from reference TRBV19 and TRBJ2-1, the complete variable domain is DGGITQSPKYLFRKEGQNVTLSCEQNLNHDAMYWYRQDPGQGLRLIYYSQIVNDFQKGDIAEGYSVSREKKESFPLTVTSAQKNPTAFYLCASSIETGIDNEQFFGPGTRLTVL.

This clone was seen a few times. The gene calls are TRBV6-5 and TRBJ1-3; D not resolved. CDR3 length: 15 amino acids. Germline CDR1 MNHEY, CDR2 SVGAGI. Between the trimmed V and J ends, which lost 0 bases and 1 base, there was a span of 7 bases. Here the CDR3 reads CASSYSTGSGNTIYF. Here the CDR3 DNA reads TGTGCCAGCAGTTACTCGACGGGGTCTGGAAACACCATATATTTT.

This clone was recorded once. V usage is TRBV12-5 and J usage is TRBJ2-2; D ambiguous. Per the germline V gene, CDR1 is LGHNT and CDR2 is FRNRAP. The CDR3 covers 13 residues. V lost 6 bases and J 5 bases, leaving 10 bases between the germline ends. The DNA of the CDR3 is TGTGCTAGTGGCCCCCCGCGAACCGGGGAGCTGTTTTTT. Its translation is CASGPPRTGELFF.

For this clone: The junction departs from germline at one end; a sequencing error may be responsible. This chain links TRBV7-9 with TRBJ1-5; tentatively, D is TRBD1 (6 bases). Germline CDR1 is SEHNR and CDR2 is FQNEAQ (reference sequence). This CDR3 is 16 amino acids long. The CDR3 protein is CSSSSSVGGTNQPQHF. DNA for the CDR3: TGTTCCAGCAGCTCATCCGTCGGGGGGACAAATCAGCCCCAGCATTTT.

This chain uses TRBV7-2 with TRBJ2-1, with D possibly TRBD2 on 6 matching bases. With 1 base removed from V and 8 bases from J, the gap between germline ends came to 12 bases. The germline CDR1 and CDR2 sequences are SGHTA and FQGNSA. CDR3 length: 14 amino acids. The CDR3, as DNA: TGTGCCAGCAGCTTAGGGGCGGGGTGGGATGAGCAGTTCTTC. This translates into CASSLGAGWDEQFF.

This chain connects TRBV5-1 to TRBJ2-3; 10 bases align to TRBD2. The V segment lost 0 bases and the J segment 3 bases; nucleotides outside the gene matches: 1. This CDR3 is built from 15 residues. Looked up from germline, CDR1 is SGHRS and CDR2 is YFSETQ. Here the CDR3 DNA reads TGCGCCAGCAGCTTGGCACTAGCGGGGACAGATACGCAGTATTTT. Amino acid sequence: CASSLALAGTDTQYF.